This record looks at one T cell receptor (beta chain) sequence and its context. This receptor's antigen is unknown. The sample holds no much larger clone one base away, and base qualities are not on file. The CDR3 covers 12 residues, taking in both the cysteine and the phenylalanine. The DNA shown is the 36-base CDR3, in frame from base 1. CDR1 and CDR2 (MNHNS, SASEGT) derive from the germline V gene. V gives up 2 bases and J gives up 1 base, and the segment between their germline ends measures 2 bases. TCRbeta CDR3 regions were amplified from genomic DNA using the immunoSEQ Assay, a bias-controlled multiplex PCR. The authors' analysis ran thus. The number of nucleated cells in each sample was estimated by amplification of reference gene primers within the assay. To quantify the absolute abundance of each unique TCRbeta CDR3 rearrangement, sequence reads were collapsed and filtered. For each sample, productive Simpson clonality was calculated as the square root of Simpson's diversity index over productive rearrangements. TCRdb re-hosts the immuneACCESS table, in-frame sequences only. Its copies lack some clones; in the studies checked, an unresolved V gene accounts for under half of them, and the cause for the rest is not known. For V, J and clone size, that table is used; D and trimming come from the DNA. The table for this sample lists more than 70,000 clones; around 86% of them were counted only once. The ten largest clones capture 25% to 30% of the sample.

Whole blood was collected in K2EDTA tubes by collaborating institutions according to the institutions' own protocols. For TCRbeta analysis, collaborators shipped samples in one of three forms: frozen whole blood, isolated PBMCs, or DNA extracted from either of those sample types. This record comes from a study of blood T cell repertoires in COVID-19 (dated by TCRdb to between 2020 and 2021). Describing the broader study: The collaborator samples originated in the United States, Italy and Spain and spanned the acute and convalescent phases of COVID-19. The prospective study material was composed of cDNA or gDNA derived from T cells, B-cell-depleted T cells, or PBMCs. Subjects who had been exposed to COVID-19, were actively infected with it, or had recovered from it provided the deeply sampled blood TCRbeta repertoires that made up the dataset. A freely available public database, intended as a resource for researchers studying the immune response to SARS-CoV-2, is where the repertoires were released. The samples were drawn from two sources: the first 160 participants of the ongoing ImmuneRACE study, and 1,254 subjects contributed by 6 global collaborators. Sample metadata almost always included a de-identified subject ID, COVID-19 status, age in years and sex. Where available, HLA class I and class II types were obtained from metadata supplied by the sample provider rather than from assay-based typing.

Results the study describes overall, beyond this receptor: The quantity of clinical and demographic metadata differed by source and by participant and was supplied without curation.

The receptor was isolated from a human donor in a cohort sampled during active COVID-19. The chain uses TRBV6-1 and TRBJ1-1; no D segment can be confidently identified. The source material was peripheral blood. The bases read TGTGCCAGCAGTGAACAGAACACTGAAGCTTTCTTT. Translated, it reads CASSEQNTEAFF.